The 2 T cell receptor beta chains listed next were all sequenced from one sample in a study of T cells in Graves' hyperthyroidism and ophthalmopathy. RNA transcripts were the template for amplifying TCR beta CDR3 regions. RT-PCR in the first round (using the HTBI primer set) targeted the TCR CDR3. TCRdb called the multiplex PCR reads again in MiXCR, with one record for every CDR3 protein. The profile shows hundreds of thousands of distinct CDR3 sequences, approximately 15% of them singletons. Sample: blood. These receptor sequences come from a woman between 50 and 59 years old with Graves' ophthalmopathy.

There are a few counts of this clonotype. The rearrangement joins TRBV12-3 or TRBV12-4 to TRBJ1-2; D possibly corresponds to TRBD1 (5 bases). The CDR3 runs 16 residues. V was cut by 6 bases and J by 1 base, with 18 bases left in between. CDR3 protein: CASSPGGGWVNYGYTF. The CDR3 region has the DNA TGTGCCAGCAGCCCGGGGGGGGGGTGGGTTAACTATGGCTACACCTTC.

This clonotype appeared a few times. The gene calls are TRBV4-2 and TRBJ1-2; no definite D call. Germline V lookup: CDR1 LGHNA, CDR2 YNFKEQ. The CDR3 length is 15 residues. V shed 0 bases and J shed 8 bases, with 16 bases lying between them. The DNA for the CDR3 is TGTGCCAGCAGCCAAGATCTCGGGCTCTCCGGCGGCTACACCTTC. Translation: CASSQDLGLSGGYTF.